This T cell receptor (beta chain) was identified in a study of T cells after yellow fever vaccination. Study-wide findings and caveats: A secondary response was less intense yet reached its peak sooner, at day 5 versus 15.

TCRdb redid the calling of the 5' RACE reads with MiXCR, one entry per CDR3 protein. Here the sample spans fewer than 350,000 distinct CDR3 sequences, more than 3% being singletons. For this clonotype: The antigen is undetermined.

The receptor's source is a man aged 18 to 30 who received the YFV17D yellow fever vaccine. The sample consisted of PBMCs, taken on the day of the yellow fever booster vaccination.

DNA for the CDR3: TGCGCCAGCAGCCAAGATAACGGGGTTTATGGCTACACCTTC. Translating it yields CASSQDNGVYGYTF. V and J are TRBV4-3 and TRBJ1-2; D is undetermined. Germline V gene data show CDR1 as LGHNA and CDR2 as YSLEER. The V end lost 0 bases, the J end lost 5 bases, and 10 bases lay between the germline ends. The CDR3 covers 14 residues.